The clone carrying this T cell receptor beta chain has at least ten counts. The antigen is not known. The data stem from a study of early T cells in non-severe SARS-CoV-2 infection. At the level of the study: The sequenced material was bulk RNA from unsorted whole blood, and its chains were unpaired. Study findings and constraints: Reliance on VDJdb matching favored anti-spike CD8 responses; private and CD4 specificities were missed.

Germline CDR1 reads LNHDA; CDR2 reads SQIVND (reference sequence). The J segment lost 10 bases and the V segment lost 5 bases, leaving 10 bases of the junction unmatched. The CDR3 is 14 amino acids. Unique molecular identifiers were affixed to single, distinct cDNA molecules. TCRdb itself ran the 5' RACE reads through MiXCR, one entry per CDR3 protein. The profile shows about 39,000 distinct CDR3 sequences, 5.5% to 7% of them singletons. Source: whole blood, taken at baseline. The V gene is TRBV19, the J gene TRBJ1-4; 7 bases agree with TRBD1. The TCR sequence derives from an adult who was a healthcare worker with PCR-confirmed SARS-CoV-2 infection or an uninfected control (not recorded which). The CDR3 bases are TGTGCCAGTAGTTCTCTTGGACAGGAGGGAAAACTGTTTTTT. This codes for CASSSLGQEGKLFF.